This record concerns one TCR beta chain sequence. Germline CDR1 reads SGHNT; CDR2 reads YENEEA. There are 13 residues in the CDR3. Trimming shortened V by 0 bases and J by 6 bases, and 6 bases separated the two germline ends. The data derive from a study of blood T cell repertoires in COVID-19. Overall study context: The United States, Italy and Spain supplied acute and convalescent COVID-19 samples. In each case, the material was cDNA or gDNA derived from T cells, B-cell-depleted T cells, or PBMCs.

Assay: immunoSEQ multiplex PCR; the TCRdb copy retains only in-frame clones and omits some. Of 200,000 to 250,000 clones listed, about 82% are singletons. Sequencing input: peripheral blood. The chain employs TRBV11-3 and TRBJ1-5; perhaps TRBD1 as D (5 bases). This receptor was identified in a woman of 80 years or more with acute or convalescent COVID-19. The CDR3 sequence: CASSLDRGQPQHF. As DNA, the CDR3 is TGTGCCAGCAGCTTAGATAGGGGTCAGCCCCAGCATTTT.